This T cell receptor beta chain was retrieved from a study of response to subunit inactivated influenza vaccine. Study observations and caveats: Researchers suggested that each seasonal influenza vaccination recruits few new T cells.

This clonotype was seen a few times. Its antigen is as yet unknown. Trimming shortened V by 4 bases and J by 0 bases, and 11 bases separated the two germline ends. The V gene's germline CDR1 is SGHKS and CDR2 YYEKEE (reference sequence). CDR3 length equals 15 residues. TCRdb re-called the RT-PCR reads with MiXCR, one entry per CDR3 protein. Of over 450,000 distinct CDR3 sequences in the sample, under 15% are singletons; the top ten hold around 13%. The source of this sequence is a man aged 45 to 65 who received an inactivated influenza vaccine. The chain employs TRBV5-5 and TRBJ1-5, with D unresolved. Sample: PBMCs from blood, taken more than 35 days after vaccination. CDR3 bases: TGTGCCAGCAGCCGGAATGCTGGTAGCAATCAGCCCCAGCATTTT. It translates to CASSRNAGSNQPQHF.